Given below is one T cell receptor (beta chain) in context. This CDR3 contains 15 residues. The germline V gene encodes CDR1 MGHRA and CDR2 YSYEKL. The V and J ends lost 7 bases and 0 bases respectively, with 13 bases between them. These data come from a study of T cells in localized non-small cell lung cancer. Sequencing used immunoSEQ multiplex PCR; TCRdb keeps in-frame clones, though not all of them. The sample consists of over 20,000 clones, 81% of them appearing once. The clonotype was recovered from a man between 35 and 75 years old with stage III squamous cell lung carcinoma. The chain carries TRBV4-1 and TRBJ1-3; possible D gene TRBD1, 5 bases. The sample here was peripheral blood, taken before any cancer treatment. As DNA, the CDR3 is TGCGCCAGCAACAAAGACAGATCCTCTGGAAACACCATATATTTT. Protein product: CASNKDRSSGNTIYF.